This TCR beta chain came from a study of CD8+ T cells in alopecia areata. In the study overall: The graft donors were 6-12-month-old C3H/HeJ mice with spontaneous alopecia, and their skin went to roughly 6-10-week-old female C3H/HeJ mice.

This clone was seen a few times. What it recognizes is unknown. Gene and germline names: mouse. Read coverage stops 4 residues before the CDR3 terminus; the germline J gene supplies the remainder. Extraction and reverse transcription of RNA yielded cDNA as the sequencing template. Repertoires were generated with immunoSEQ multiplex PCR, while TCRdb's copy carries only in-frame clones and drops some. The sample counts roughly 120,000 clones, none seen once; the ten largest own 15% to 20%. J was trimmed by 0 bases and V by 0 bases; bases with no gene match: 4. Germline assignment: CDR1 NNHNN and CDR2 SYGAGS (reference sequence). The CDR3 runs 16 residues. Study-level points and caveats: Sequences from scalp samples also cover resident alphabeta T cells of normal skin. Sharing of TCRs across patients appeared less clear than in mice, possibly for HLA-related reasons. It was lesional scalp, especially alopecia totalis/universalis, that showed higher clonality than normal scalp.

The sequenced material came from lesional skin. The chain recombines TRBV13-2 with TRBJ2-4, with 7 bases identical to TRBD2. The receptor was isolated from a C3H/HeJ mouse with alopecia areata. MHC haplotype of the strain: H2-k. CDR3 DNA (partial): TGTGCCAGCGGTGATGCCTCTGGGGGAAGTCAAAAC. Translating gives CASGDASGGSQN. The CDR3 reads in full as CASGDASGGSQNTLYF.